This T cell receptor beta chain was observed in a study of blood T cell repertoires in COVID-19. V was shortened by 2 bases and J by 4 bases, with 8 bases between the two germline ends. CDR1 and CDR2 from the germline V gene are SGHTA and FQGTGA. The CDR3 consists of 13 residues. Some clones are missing from TCRdb's copy, which holds only in-frame ones; the method was immunoSEQ multiplex PCR. The table has 180,000 or so clones, 70% to 90% seen once; the top ten hold about 0.95%. The V gene is TRBV7-3, the J gene TRBJ2-5; a possible D gene is TRBD1 (6 bases). The receptor comes from a man between 18 and 35 years old with acute or convalescent COVID-19. Sequenced input: peripheral blood. DNA of the CDR3: TGTGCCAGCAGCTTACAGGGGTTAGAGACCCAGTACTTC. Translating it yields CASSLQGLETQYF. The full variable domain, its missing parts supplied by reference TRBV7-3 and TRBJ2-5, is GAGVSQTPSNKVTEKGKYVELRCDPISGHTALYWYRQSLGQGPEFLIYFQGTGAADDSGLPNDRFFAVRPEGSVSTLKIQRTERGDSAVYLCASSLQGLETQYFGPGTRLLVL.